Below, 7 T cell receptor beta chains from the same sample are listed, as sequenced in a study of cytomegalovirus exposure and HLA in healthy donors. The PCR was carried out with 60 Vbeta primers and 13 Jbeta primers. The repertoire was sequenced with immunoSEQ multiplex PCR; TCRdb's copy has only in-frame clones and lacks some. Here the sample spans around 210,000 clones, roughly three quarters being singletons. Sequencing was performed on PBMCs. Receptor source: a man in his fifties in good health and CMV-seronegative.

This chain links TRBV6-4 with TRBJ2-1; 10 bases align to TRBD2. CDR1 is MRHNA and CDR2 is SNTAGT in the germline V gene. This CDR3 is 15 amino acids long. The ends lost 5 bases at V and 5 bases at J; junction bases unmatched: 6. DNA of the CDR3: TGTGCCAGCAGTAAAATAGCGGGAGGAAACAATGAGCAGTTCTTC. It translates to CASSKIAGGNNEQFF.

V and J are TRBV4-1 and TRBJ2-2; possible D gene TRBD2, 5 bases. Per germline, CDR1 MGHRA and CDR2 YSYEKL. V was shortened by 0 bases and J by 8 bases, with 13 bases between the two germline ends. This CDR3 spans 15 amino acids. The CDR3 region is CASSQESGRAGELFF. The CDR3 bases are TGCGCCAGCAGCCAAGAATCCGGGCGGGCGGGGGAGCTGTTTTTT.

The chain has TRBV27 and TRBJ1-5; D unclear. The V and J ends lost 7 bases and 6 bases respectively, with 4 bases between them. Germline V gives CDR1 MNHEY, CDR2 SMNVEV (reference sequence). The CDR3 contains 10 residues. The CDR3 DNA reads as TGTGCCAGCACCGGTCAGCCCCAGCATTTT. It specifies CASTGQPQHF.

V usage is TRBV7-9 and J usage is TRBJ2-2, with 8 bases identical to TRBD1. This CDR3 has 17 amino acids. V lost 4 bases to trimming and J lost 6 bases; unmatched junction nucleotides: 13. Germline-derived CDR1 and CDR2 are SEHNR and FQNEAQ (reference sequence). The CDR3 protein is CASSYPGTGRGAGELFF. In nucleotides, the CDR3 is TGTGCCAGCAGCTATCCCGGGACAGGTCGTGGGGCCGGGGAGCTGTTTTTT.

The chain combines TRBV7-2 with TRBJ1-3; TRBD1 matches 8 bases. Trimming removed 1 base from V and 0 bases from J; junction bases left unmatched: 2. Germline CDR1 is SGHTA and CDR2 is FQGNSA. The CDR3 length is 16 residues. The CDR3 DNA follows: TGTGCCAGCAGCTTAGTGGGACAGGCCTCTGGAAACACCATATATTTT. As protein: CASSLVGQASGNTIYF.

The V and J genes are TRBV5-1 and TRBJ2-7; 7 nucleotides match TRBD1. The CDR3 is 16 residues long. Trimming at V came to 2 bases and at J to 2 bases, leaving 10 bases not matched to a gene. CDR1 is SGHRS, CDR2 YFSETQ, per germline. CDR3 amino acids: CASSFPLDRPTYEQYF. The DNA for the CDR3 is TGCGCCAGCAGCTTCCCCCTGGACAGGCCCACCTACGAGCAGTACTTC.

The chain uses TRBV4-1 and TRBJ2-1; 7 nucleotides match TRBD2. The ends lost 7 bases at V and 9 bases at J; junction bases unmatched: 12. The CDR3 is made up of 14 amino acids. Germline loops: CDR1 MGHRA, CDR2 YSYEKL. The CDR3 loop reads CASTRGGTVIEQFF. CDR3 nucleotides: TGCGCCAGCACCCGCGGGGGAACGGTTATTGAGCAGTTCTTC.